The text below deals with one TCR beta chain. There is no known antigen for this receptor. Base qualities are not recorded, but no much larger clone differs from it by a single base. The germline V gene sets CDR1 to SQVTM and CDR2 to ANQGSEA. The CDR3 starts with the cysteine, ends with the phenylalanine, and has 16 residues. The only DNA kept is the CDR3, 48 bases in frame from the first base. Trimming takes 7 bases off V and 0 bases off J; junction bases not matched to a gene: 7. The entry originates in a study of CD8+CD57+ T cells in acquired aplastic anemia (dated by TCRdb to 2016 to 2019). Regarding the complete study: DNA extracted from sorted CD4+ and CD8+ cells had a mean of about 3.2 ug, with a range of 0.2 to 27.4 ug. An average of approximately 9.8 million reads for CD4+ cells and roughly 12 million reads for CD8+ cells was obtained from healthy donor samples.

Genomic DNA was used as template for profiling of TCR beta VDJ combinations and CDR3 sequences. An Illumina HiSeq 2000 was used for TCR repertoire sequencing. The original methods were these. Repertoire assessment relied on Simpson's diversity index, CDR3 size and DJ length profiles, and TRBV/TRBJ rearrangement plots. Whichever DNA sequence was most abundant in the deep sequencing data was defined as the immunodominant clone. CDR3 amino acid sequences were checked for sharing across subjects and were also compared against the VDJdb database and published repertoires. TCRdb passed the public sequencing reads through fastp at Q25 and MiXCR, retaining productive beta sequences. Each entry is one CDR3 protein sequence, shown with its most common DNA and genes. The V and J calls follow TCRdb's processing rather than the paper's. In this sample the table shows about 220,000 distinct CDR3 sequences, around 32% of which occur a single time. The ten largest make up approximately 1.2% of the sample.

TCR repertoires of sorted CD4+ and CD8+ blood T cells from severe aplastic anemia patients and healthy subjects were deep-sequenced in the study. Ficoll-Paque density gradient centrifugation was used to isolate peripheral blood mononuclear cells. Before DNA extraction, CD4+ and CD8+ T cells were sorted with FACS or magnetic beads. Paper-wide results and their limitations: Patients and healthy controls showed no significant difference in CD8+ Simpson's diversity (P=0.060). Around 28 CD8+ CDR3 sequences were found to be shared between patients and controls, but these sequences appeared to be highly expressed in patients and within the immunodominant clones of the patients.

The receptor was derived from a human donor in good health, serving as a control. The chain links TRBV29-1 with TRBJ2-7; 15 of the junction bases match TRBD2. Sequenced input: sorted CD4+, CD8+, or CD8+CD57+ T cells (not recorded which) from PBMCs. For the CDR3, the sequence is CSGRTSGGAPSYEQYF. The sequence in DNA is TGCAGCGGAAGGACTAGCGGGGGGGCCCCCTCCTACGAGCAGTACTTC.